This TCR beta chain stems from a study of shared clonotypes between healthy human individuals. The table came from immunoSEQ multiplex PCR; TCRdb's copy has only in-frame clones and leaves some out. The sample gives about 2.4 million clones, roughly 93% of which show up once; around 0.37% is in the top ten. The source is a man between 18 and 35 years old in good health. Some clones in this sample may be carry-over from other donors' samples. The sequencing sample was made of naive CD4+ T cells from PBMCs. Subset indicated: CD45RA+ positively selected.

CDR3 sequence: CASLFRDRGGYTF. Written as DNA, the CDR3 is TGTGCCAGTCTTTTCCGGGACAGGGGTGGCTACACCTTC. V usage is TRBV6-1 and J usage is TRBJ1-2; 10 nucleotides match TRBD1. This CDR3 spans 13 amino acids. Looked up from germline, CDR1 is MNHNS and CDR2 is SASEGT. J was trimmed by 7 bases and V by 9 bases; bases with no gene match: 8.